Listed here is a single T cell receptor (beta chain). The sample is drawn from a study of Tregs in tolerant kidney transplant recipients. Here immunoSEQ multiplex PCR was the method, and the copy in TCRdb shows in-frame clones only, minus some. The sample has tens of thousands of clones, 93% seen once. CDR3 length: 14 residues. CDR1 and CDR2 from the germline V gene are SGHNT and YENEEA. The V end was cut by 4 bases, the J end by 5 bases, with 12 bases between. This specimen was CD4+ T cells from blood, taken before the transplant. The sequence derives from a human donor who received a combined kidney and bone marrow transplant. The chain links TRBV11-3 to TRBJ2-1; tentative D call: TRBD1 (6 bases). CDR3 nucleotides: TGTGCCAGCAGCTGGACAGCCCCGGACAATGAGCAGTTCTTC. As protein: CASSWTAPDNEQFF.